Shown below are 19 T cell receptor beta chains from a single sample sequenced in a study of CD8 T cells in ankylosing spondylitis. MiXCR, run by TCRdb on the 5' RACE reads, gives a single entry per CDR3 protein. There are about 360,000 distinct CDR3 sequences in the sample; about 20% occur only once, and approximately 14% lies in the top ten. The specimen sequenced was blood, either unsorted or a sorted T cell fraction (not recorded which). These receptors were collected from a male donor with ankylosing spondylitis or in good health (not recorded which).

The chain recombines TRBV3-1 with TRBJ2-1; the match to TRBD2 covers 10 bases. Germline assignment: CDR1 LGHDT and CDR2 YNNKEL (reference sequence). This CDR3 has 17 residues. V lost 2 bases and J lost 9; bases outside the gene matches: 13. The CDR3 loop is CASSQFGQAGGTGEQFF. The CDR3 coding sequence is TGTGCCAGCAGCCAATTTGGGCAAGCGGGGGGGACAGGTGAGCAGTTCTTC.

CDR3 protein: CASSQVGTGYNEQFF. CDR3 coding DNA: TGCGCCAGCAGCCAAGTAGGGACAGGCTACAATGAGCAGTTCTTC. This rearrangement joins TRBV4-1 to TRBJ2-1, with TRBD1 matching 8 bases. V was pared by 1 base and J by 3 bases, with 2 bases of the junction left unmatched. This CDR3 has 15 residues. CDR1 and CDR2 (germline): MGHRA, YSYEKL.

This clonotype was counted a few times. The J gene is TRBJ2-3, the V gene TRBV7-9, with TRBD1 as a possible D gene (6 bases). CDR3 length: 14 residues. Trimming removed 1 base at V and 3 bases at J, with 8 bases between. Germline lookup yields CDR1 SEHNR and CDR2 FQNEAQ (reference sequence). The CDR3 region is CASSLDGTTDTQYF. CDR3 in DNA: TGTGCCAGCAGCTTAGATGGGACAACAGATACGCAGTATTTT. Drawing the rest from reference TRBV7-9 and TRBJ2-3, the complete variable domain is DTGVSQNPRHKITKRGQNVTFRCDPISEHNRLYWYRQTLGQGPEFLTYFQNEAQLEKSRLLSDRFSAERPKGSFSTLEIQRTEQGDSAMYLCASSLDGTTDTQYFGPGTRLTVL.

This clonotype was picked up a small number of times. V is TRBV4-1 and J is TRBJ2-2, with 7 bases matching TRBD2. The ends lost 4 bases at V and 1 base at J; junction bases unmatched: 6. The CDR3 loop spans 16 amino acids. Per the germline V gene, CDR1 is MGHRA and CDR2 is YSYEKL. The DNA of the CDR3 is TGCGCCAGCAGCCCCCTTTGGGGGGGGAACACCGGGGAGCTGTTTTTT. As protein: CASSPLWGGNTGELFF.

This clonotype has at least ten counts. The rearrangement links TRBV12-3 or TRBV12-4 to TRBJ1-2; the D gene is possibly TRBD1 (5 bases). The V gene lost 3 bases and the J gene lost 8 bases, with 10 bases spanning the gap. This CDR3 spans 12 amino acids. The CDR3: CASSLGGIGYTF. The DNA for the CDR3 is TGTGCCAGCAGTTTGGGGGGGATCGGCTACACCTTC.

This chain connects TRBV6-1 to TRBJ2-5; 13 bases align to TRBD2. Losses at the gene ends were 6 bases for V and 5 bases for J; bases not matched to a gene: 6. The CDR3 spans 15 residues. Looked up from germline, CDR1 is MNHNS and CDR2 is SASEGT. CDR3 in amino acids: CASRPPTSGGETQYF. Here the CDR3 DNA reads TGTGCCAGCAGGCCCCCGACTAGCGGGGGGGAGACCCAGTACTTC.

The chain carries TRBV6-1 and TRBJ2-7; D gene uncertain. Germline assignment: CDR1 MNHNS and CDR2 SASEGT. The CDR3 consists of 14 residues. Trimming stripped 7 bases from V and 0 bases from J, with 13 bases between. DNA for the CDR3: TGTGCCAGCACATACAGCCCTAGCTCCTACGAGCAGTACTTC. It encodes CASTYSPSSYEQYF.

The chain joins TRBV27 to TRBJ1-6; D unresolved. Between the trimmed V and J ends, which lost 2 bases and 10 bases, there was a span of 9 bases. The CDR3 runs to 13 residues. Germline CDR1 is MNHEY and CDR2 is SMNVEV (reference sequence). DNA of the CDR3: TGTGCCAGCAGTTTAGGACCACGATCACCCCTCCACTTT. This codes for CASSLGPRSPLHF.

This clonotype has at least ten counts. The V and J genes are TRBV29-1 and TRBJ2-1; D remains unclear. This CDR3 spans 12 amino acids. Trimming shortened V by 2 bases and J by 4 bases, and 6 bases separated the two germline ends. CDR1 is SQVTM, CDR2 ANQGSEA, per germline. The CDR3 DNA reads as TGCAGCGTTGAACTATTATACAATGAGCAGTTCTTC. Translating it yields CSVELLYNEQFF.

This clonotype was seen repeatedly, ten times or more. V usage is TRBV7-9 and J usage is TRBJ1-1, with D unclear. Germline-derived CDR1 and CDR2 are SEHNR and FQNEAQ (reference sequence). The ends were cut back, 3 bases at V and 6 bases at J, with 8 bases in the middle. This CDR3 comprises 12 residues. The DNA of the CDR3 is TGTGCCAGCAGCTTGGCGCTGGCTGAAGCTTTCTTT. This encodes CASSLALAEAFF.

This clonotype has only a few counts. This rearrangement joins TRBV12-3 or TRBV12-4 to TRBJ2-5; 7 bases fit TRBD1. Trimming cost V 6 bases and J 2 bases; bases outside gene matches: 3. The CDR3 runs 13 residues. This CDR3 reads CASRLQGQETQYF. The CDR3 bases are TGTGCCAGCAGACTACAGGGGCAAGAGACCCAGTACTTC.

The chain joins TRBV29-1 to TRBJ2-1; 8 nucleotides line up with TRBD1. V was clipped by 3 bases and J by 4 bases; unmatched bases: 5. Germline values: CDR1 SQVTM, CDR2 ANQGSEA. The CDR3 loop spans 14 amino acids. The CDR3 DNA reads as TGCAGCGTTGAGGGGACAGGACAGTACAATGAGCAGTTCTTC. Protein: CSVEGTGQYNEQFF.

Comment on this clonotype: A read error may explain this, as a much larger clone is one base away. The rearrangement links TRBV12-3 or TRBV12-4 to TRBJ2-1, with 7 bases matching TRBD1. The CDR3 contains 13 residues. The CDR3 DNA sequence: TGTGCCAGCAGTTACAGGGGCCGGAATGAGCAGTCCTTC. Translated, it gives CASSYRGRNEQSF.

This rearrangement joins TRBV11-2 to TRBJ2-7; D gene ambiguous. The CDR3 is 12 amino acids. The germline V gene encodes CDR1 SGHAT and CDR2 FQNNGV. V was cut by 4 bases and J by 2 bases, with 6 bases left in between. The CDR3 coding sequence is TGTGCCAGCAGCTCACCGACCTACGAGCAGTACTTC. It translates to CASSSPTYEQYF. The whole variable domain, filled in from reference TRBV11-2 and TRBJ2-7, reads EAGVAQSPRYKIIEKRQSVAFWCNPISGHATLYWYQQILGQGPKLLIQFQNNGVVDDSQLPKDRFSAERLKGVDSTLKIQPAKLEDSAVYLCASSSPTYEQYFGPGTRLTVT.

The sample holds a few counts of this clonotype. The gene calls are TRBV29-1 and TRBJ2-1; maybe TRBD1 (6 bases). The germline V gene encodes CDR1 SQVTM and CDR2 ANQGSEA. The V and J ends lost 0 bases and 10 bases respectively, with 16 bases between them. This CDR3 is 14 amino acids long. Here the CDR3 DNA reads TGCAGCGTTGAAGATCCCCCGGACAGTGTGGAGCAGTTCTTC. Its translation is CSVEDPPDSVEQFF.

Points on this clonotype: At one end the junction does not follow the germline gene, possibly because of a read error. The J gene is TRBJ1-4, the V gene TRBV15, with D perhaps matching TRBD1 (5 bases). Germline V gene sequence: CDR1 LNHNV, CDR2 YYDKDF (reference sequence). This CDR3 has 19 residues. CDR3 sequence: CATSRAWDLGSATNDKLFF. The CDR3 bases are TGTGCCACCAGCAGAGCCTGGGACTTGGGAAGTGCAACTAATGACAAACTGTTTTTT.

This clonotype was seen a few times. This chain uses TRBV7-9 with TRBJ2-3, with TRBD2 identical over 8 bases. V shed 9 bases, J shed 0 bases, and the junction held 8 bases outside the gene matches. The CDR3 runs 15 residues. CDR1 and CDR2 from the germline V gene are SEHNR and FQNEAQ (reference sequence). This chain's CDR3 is CASSGGGPSTDTQYF. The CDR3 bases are TGTGCCAGTTCTGGCGGGGGGCCCAGCACAGATACGCAGTATTTT.

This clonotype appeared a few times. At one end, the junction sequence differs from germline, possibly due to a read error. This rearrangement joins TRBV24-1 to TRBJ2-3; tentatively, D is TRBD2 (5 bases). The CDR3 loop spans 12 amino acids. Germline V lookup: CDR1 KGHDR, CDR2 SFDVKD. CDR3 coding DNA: TGTGCCACCAGTGATTTAGAGGGCTATCTTACTTTT. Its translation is CATSDLEGYLTF.

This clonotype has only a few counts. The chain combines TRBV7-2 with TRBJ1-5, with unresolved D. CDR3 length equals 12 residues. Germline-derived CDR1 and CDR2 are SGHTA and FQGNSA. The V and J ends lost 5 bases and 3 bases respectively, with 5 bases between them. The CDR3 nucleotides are TGTGCCAGCAGCGTGGACAATCAGCCCCAGCATTTT. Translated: CASSVDNQPQHF.